Presented here are 19 T cell receptor beta chains from one specimen sequenced in a study of blood T cell repertoires in COVID-19. Generated by immunoSEQ multiplex PCR, the TCRdb table keeps only in-frame clones and is missing some. The sample includes 200,000 to 250,000 clones, more than 70% of them seen just once. The sequencing input was peripheral blood. The receptors derive from a woman of 80 years or more with acute or convalescent COVID-19.

The rearrangement links TRBV19 to TRBJ1-2, with a weak D call TRBD1 (6 bases). The V end was cut by 5 bases, the J end by 0 bases, with 16 bases between. Germline loops: CDR1 LNHDA, CDR2 SQIVND (reference sequence). This CDR3 has 16 residues. The CDR3 DNA reads TGTGCCAGTAGTTCGATCCGGGACAACTCTAACTATGGCTACACCTTC. This codes for CASSSIRDNSNYGYTF.

This chain links TRBV5-6 with TRBJ2-5; 7 positions match TRBD1. The trim removed 2 bases at V and 3 bases at J, leaving 1 base unmatched. Germline V gives CDR1 SGHDT, CDR2 YYEEEE. The CDR3 spans 13 residues. CDR3 coding DNA: TGTGCCAGCAGCTTCGGGACAGAAGAGACCCAGTACTTC. Its translation is CASSFGTEETQYF.

The chain has TRBV5-1 and TRBJ1-2; D is unclear. Trimming shortened V by 0 bases and J by 2 bases, and 8 bases separated the two germline ends. Germline V lookup: CDR1 SGHRS, CDR2 YFSETQ. This CDR3 is built from 14 residues. CDR3 bases: TGCGCCAGCAGCTTGGCCGGCGGCAACTATGGCTACACCTTC. This translates into CASSLAGGNYGYTF.

This chain connects TRBV24-1 to TRBJ1-6; 9 bases are shared with TRBD1. V shed 1 base, J shed 0 bases, and the junction held 9 bases outside the gene matches. The CDR3 is 20 amino acids. Germline V gene lookup returns CDR1 KGHDR and CDR2 SFDVKD. CDR3 residues: CATSDFLGTGPSSYNSPLHF. Written as DNA, the CDR3 is TGTGCCACCAGTGATTTCTTAGGGACAGGGCCTAGCTCCTATAATTCACCCCTCCACTTT.

The CDR3 sequence is CASSSSLTAGTEAFF. As DNA, the CDR3 is TGTGCCAGCAGTTCGTCCCTCACGGCAGGGACTGAAGCTTTCTTT. The rearrangement links TRBV27 to TRBJ1-1; D might be TRBD1 (5 bases). The germline V gene has CDR1 MNHEY and CDR2 SMNVEV (reference sequence). The V gene lost 4 bases and the J gene lost 5 bases, with 17 bases spanning the gap. The CDR3 has 15 amino acids.

The chain recombines TRBV6-2 or TRBV6-3 with TRBJ2-1; D is possibly TRBD2 (6 bases). There are 17 residues in the CDR3. Germline V CDR1 and CDR2: MNHEY, SVGEGT. Trimming stripped 3 bases from V and 0 bases from J, with 15 bases between. CDR3 bases: TGTGCCAGCAGTTATGGAATAGCGGAGCCCTCCTACAATGAGCAGTTCTTC. Translation: CASSYGIAEPSYNEQFF.

This chain links TRBV19 with TRBJ2-3; 10 bases align to TRBD2. The V and J ends lost 6 bases and 3 bases, in that order; junction bases with no gene match: 18. Per the germline V gene, CDR1 is LNHDA and CDR2 is SQIVND (reference sequence). The length of the CDR3 is 19 residues. The CDR3 is CASRGSGGAVLTRTDTQYF. CDR3 DNA: TGTGCCAGTAGGGGCAGCGGGGGGGCCGTACTAACTAGGACAGATACGCAGTATTTT.

This chain uses TRBV19 with TRBJ1-5; possibly TRBD1 for D (6 bases). The ends were cut back, 6 bases at V and 8 bases at J, with 17 bases in the middle. CDR1 is LNHDA and CDR2 is SQIVND in the germline V gene (reference sequence). CDR3 length: 14 residues. The CDR3 reads CASRADRSVEPQHF. In DNA, the CDR3 is TGTGCCAGTAGGGCTGACAGGTCTGTGGAGCCCCAGCATTTT.

The J gene is TRBJ2-7, the V gene TRBV18; 10 bases are a match to TRBD2. Unmatched junction bases numbered 5, after V lost 6 bases and J lost 0 bases. CDR1 and CDR2 from the germline V gene are KGHSH and LQKENI. The CDR3 totals 15 residues. The CDR3 DNA is TGTGCCAGCTCTTTACTAGCGGGACCCTCCTACGAGCAGTACTTC. As protein: CASSLLAGPSYEQYF.

This chain links TRBV6-5 with TRBJ2-7; 10 bases map to TRBD1. With 7 bases clipped from V and 7 bases from J, the junction kept 7 bases outside the gene matches. Looked up from germline, CDR1 is MNHEY and CDR2 is SVGAGI. CDR3 length equals 13 residues. CDR3 in amino acids: CASTSDRGREQYF. The CDR3 DNA reads TGTGCCAGCACCTCAGACAGGGGGCGTGAGCAGTACTTC.

This clone was recorded a few times. The V and J genes are TRBV19 and TRBJ1-2; 8 bases align to TRBD1. V lost 1 base to trimming and J lost 5 bases; unmatched junction nucleotides: 6. The CDR3 sequence is 15 residues long. Germline CDR1 is LNHDA and CDR2 is SQIVND (reference sequence). The DNA of the CDR3 is TGTGCCAGTAGTATAGGGACAGGGTCGCTATATGGCTACACCTTC. Translating gives CASSIGTGSLYGYTF.

The chain is built from TRBV7-3 and TRBJ2-3; no firm D call. CDR1 and CDR2 from the germline V gene are SGHTA and FQGTGA. The CDR3 sequence is 12 residues long. The V and J ends lost 5 bases and 6 bases respectively, with 9 bases between them. The CDR3 region has the DNA TGTGCCAGCAGCCCGCACTTCGATACGCAGTATTTT. Translated, it gives CASSPHFDTQYF. The variable domain in full, with the rest retrieved from reference TRBV7-3 and TRBJ2-3, is GAGVSQTPSNKVTEKGKYVELRCDPISGHTALYWYRQSLGQGPEFLIYFQGTGAADDSGLPNDRFFAVRPEGSVSTLKIQRTERGDSAVYLCASSPHFDTQYFGPGTRLTVL.

The CDR3 is CANPGGHGYTF. The CDR3 DNA reads TGTGCCAACCCGGGAGGCCATGGCTACACCTTC. This chain uses TRBV6-4 with TRBJ1-2; no firm D call. Germline-derived CDR1 and CDR2 are MRHNA and SNTAGT. CDR3 length: 11 amino acids. With 10 bases removed from V and 6 bases from J, the gap between germline ends came to 12 bases.

The chain employs TRBV6-1 and TRBJ2-5, with 7 bases matching TRBD1. Trimming cost V 3 bases and J 1 base; bases outside gene matches: 2. Germline CDR1 MNHNS, CDR2 SASEGT. There are 14 residues in the CDR3. The CDR3 sequence is CASSEGQSQETQYF. Written as DNA, the CDR3 is TGTGCCAGCAGTGAGGGACAGTCCCAAGAGACCCAGTACTTC.

This clone was detected only a few times. The chain employs TRBV20-1 and TRBJ1-2, with TRBD1 identical over 7 bases. The V and J ends lost 6 bases and 12 bases, in that order; junction bases with no gene match: 10. CDR3 length equals 11 residues. Germline CDR1 DFQATT, CDR2 SNEGSKA (reference sequence). CDR3 protein: CSAKGAPTDTF. DNA for the CDR3: TGCAGTGCGAAGGGGGCCCCAACGGACACCTTC.

Only one count was recorded for this clone. The junction departs from germline at one end; a sequencing error may be responsible. The chain is built from TRBV7-7 and TRBJ2-3; D call uncertain. Germline V gene sequence: CDR1 SSHAT, CDR2 FNYEAQ (reference sequence). The CDR3 length is 13 residues. The CDR3 region is CASSQVSTDTQYF. CDR3 nucleotide sequence: TGTGCTAGCAGCCAGGTCTCCACAGATACGCAGTATTTT. The whole variable domain, remainder taken from reference TRBV7-7 and TRBJ2-3, is GAGVSQSPRYKVTKRGQDVTLRCDPISSHATLYWYQQALGQGPEFLTYFNYEAQPDKSGLPSDRFSAERPEGSISTLTIQRTEQRDSAMYRCASSQVSTDTQYFGPGTRLTVL.

V usage is TRBV6-5 and J usage is TRBJ2-5; possibly TRBD2 for D (7 bases). The V gene lost 7 bases and the J gene lost 5 bases, with 14 bases spanning the gap. This CDR3 contains 13 residues. Germline V gives CDR1 MNHEY, CDR2 SVGAGI. For the CDR3, the DNA is TGTGCCAGCAAGGTGGGGGGGCCGGAGACCCAGTACTTC. Its translation is CASKVGGPETQYF.

The count of this clone is one. V is TRBV7-8 and J is TRBJ2-7, with a tentative D call TRBD1 (6 bases). Germline V gene data show CDR1 as SGHVS and CDR2 as FQNEAQ. This CDR3 comprises 13 residues. Trimming cost V 3 bases and J 2 bases, with 8 bases left between them. DNA of the CDR3: TGTGCCAGCAGCTTGGACAGAACCTACGAGCAGTACTTC. Translated, it gives CASSLDRTYEQYF.

The V call is TRBV5-1, the J call TRBJ1-2; tentatively, D is TRBD1 (6 bases). The CDR3 is 14 residues long. Trimming took off 0 bases at V and 4 bases at J, with 10 bases between the two ends. The germline V gene encodes CDR1 SGHRS and CDR2 YFSETQ. CDR3 sequence (DNA): TGCGCCAGCAGCTTGGAGGTAGGGGGCTATGGCTACACCTTC. This translates into CASSLEVGGYGYTF.